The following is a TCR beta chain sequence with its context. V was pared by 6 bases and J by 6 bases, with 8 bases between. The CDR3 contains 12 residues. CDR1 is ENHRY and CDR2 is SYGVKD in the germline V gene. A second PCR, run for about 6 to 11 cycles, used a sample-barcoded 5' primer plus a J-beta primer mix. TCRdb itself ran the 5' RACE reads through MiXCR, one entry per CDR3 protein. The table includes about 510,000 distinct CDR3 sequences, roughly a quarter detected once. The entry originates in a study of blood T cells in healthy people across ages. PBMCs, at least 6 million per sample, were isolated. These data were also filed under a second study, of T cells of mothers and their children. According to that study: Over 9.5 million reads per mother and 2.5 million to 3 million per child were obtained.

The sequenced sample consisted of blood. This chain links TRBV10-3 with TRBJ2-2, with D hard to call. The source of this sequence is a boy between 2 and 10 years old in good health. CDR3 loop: CAIRDTAGELFF. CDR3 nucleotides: TGTGCCATCAGAGATACAGCCGGGGAGCTGTTTTTT.